The T cell receptor (beta chain) described here comes from a study of cytomegalovirus exposure and HLA in healthy donors (dated by TCRdb to 2016 to 2017). General notes on the study: An earlier analysis of roughly 500 of the donors reported 276 Gb of sequence data and 90 million to 120 million unique TCR beta sequences obtained from roughly 180 million T cells. Roughly 310 gigabases of sequencing data and some 85 million unique TCR sequences were included in an early release covering under 650 HLA-typed donors. Of the roughly 400 genotyped donors, roughly 80% fell in the genetic ancestry cluster associated with self-reported Caucasian donors. The study aimed to test whether cataloging public T cell receptors could reveal signatures of past pathogen exposure. The study used immunosequencing to profile the T cell repertoires of several hundred subjects and linked those repertoires to cytomegalovirus serostatus. In addition to the first cohort of approximately 650 subjects, a separate validation cohort of over 90 different subjects was used. The study combined high-throughput TCR immunosequencing, statistical association of individual TCRs with disease status, and machine learning to predict cytomegalovirus infection status. A later analysis re-analyzed previously published TCR beta repertoires from 500 to 700 donors and added high-resolution HLA genotyping to study TCR occurrence patterns. The later analysis used no new phenotypic data to find candidate immune exposures, relying instead on TCR beta sequences and their occurrence across donors. In an earlier analysis of 587 of the donors, high-throughput TCR beta sequencing was used to judge whether each TCR beta V gene segment behaved as functional or pseudogenic. Donor age, sex, ethnicity and CMV serostatus were compiled together with the repertoire data. A later genetic analysis took genome-wide SNP genotypes for about three fifths of the 666 donors and used that subset as a discovery cohort. Every discovery cohort repertoire had been produced on one sequencing platform. Both class I and class II loci were covered by HLA typing, at four-digit resolution. Typing coverage varied by locus: roughly 620-640 donors for A, B, C, DRB1 and DQB1; under 550 for DQA1; approximately 570 for DPA1; around 490 for DPB1. A handful of DR-DQ haplotypes were handled as single units for association and clustering because linkage in the cohort was strong. On average, 235,054 unique TCR beta nucleotide sequences were sequenced per donor among several hundred genotyped donors of the cohort, with about 19% of those sequences being non-productive. The research as a whole found: Correlated functional status among segregating V segments might be attributable to linkage disequilibrium, but an unknown experimental factor could not be ruled out. A total of 150 or so TCR beta chains were listed by the study as associated with cytomegalovirus. Because HLA typing was missing for some donors at each locus, association tests included only the typed subset. Cytomegalovirus status was reported to be diagnosed by the classifier with high specificity and sensitivity in both the original and validation cohorts. The cohort was sequenced for TCR beta chains only, and without alpha or paired-chain data the features that could be detected were limited. According to a later analysis, most CMV-associated TCR beta chains appeared to be HLA-restricted, and the HLA associations seemed to be driven largely by CMV exposure. A further reported finding was that TCR beta sequences accurately predicted the HLA-A and HLA-B alleles for most subjects in the first cohort. An earlier analysis of approximately 600 of the donors showed that most TCR beta V segments appeared in productive rearrangements either about 90% or about 30% of the time, which broadly matched IMGT annotations. The authors suggested that the approach could potentially be extended to other disease states and immunological phenotypes. Across donors, most TCR sequences were observed very rarely, whereas some public TCRs were present in many individuals. A later analysis associated approximately 17,000 TCR beta sequences with specific HLA alleles at a false discovery rate of 0.05. Because counts were too low, seventeen rarely observed V segments, including chromosome 9 orphons, were left out of the earlier analysis of some 600 of the donors. According to a later analysis, parvovirus B19, influenza, CMV and Epstein-Barr virus appeared linked to several top co-occurrence clusters. According to a later analysis, TCR association rates differed among HLA loci, with DRB1 alleles showing the most associated TCRs and HLA-C alleles showing the fewest. Compared with equally common non-associated chains, HLA-associated TCR beta chains in a later analysis were more clonally expanded and had lower generation probabilities. Roughly uniform sequencing depth across donors was assumed in presence/absence analyses, although this assumption may not hold. Some IMGT-functional V segments, including TRBV6-2 and TRBV6-3, could not be distinguished by the 87-base-pair reads and were therefore excluded. In vitro tests confirmed that three of the cytomegalovirus-associated TCR beta chains recognize cytomegalovirus antigens. The only immune exposure information available for the cohort was CMV serostatus. A cluster of highly shared sequence variants was judged likely to represent a technical artifact of the sequencing pipeline. Compared with the roughly 720-donor mean, donors in an Asian-associated ancestry cluster had fewer N-insertions in productive TCRs, according to a later genetic analysis. In a later genetic analysis, a missense DCLRE1C variant was associated with V-gene and J-gene trimming of TCR beta chains, and the association was replicated in an independent cohort. When HLA alleles, especially DR and DQ, strongly co-occurred, TCR associations were difficult to assign to individual alleles.

From cysteine to phenylalanine, the CDR3 is 18 amino acids long. The kept DNA is CDR3 alone, 54 bases in frame from the first base. CDR1 KGHSH and CDR2 LQKENI were looked up in the germline V gene. Clipping removes 0 bases from V and 0 bases from J, with 8 as the unmatched junction base count. Receptors were amplified or captured by the immunoSEQ multiplex PCR assay. The multiplex PCR relied on a mix of 60 forward primers for TCR Vbeta segments and 13 reverse primers for TCR Jbeta segments. The CDR3 region of rearranged TCR beta genes was amplified from genomic DNA with a multiplex PCR assay. The Illumina HiSeq System was used to sequence the amplified TCR beta libraries as 87-base-pair reads. Under the source paper's analysis protocol: In a later analysis, some 80 million unique TCR beta chains were counted across the 500 to 850 repertoires, and approximately 11 million of these chains were shared by at least two donors. To remove PCR and sequencing errors, raw reads were error-corrected and collapsed into unique sequences using a nearest-neighbor algorithm that merged closely related sequences. Alignment of CDR3 sequences to IMGT reference sequences was used to assign V, D and J gene segments. For a sequence to be retained, a match of at least six nucleotides to both a V gene segment and a J gene segment was required. Rearrangements were classified as productive when the CDR3 lacked stop codons and remained in frame with V and J, and all other rearrangements were classified as non-productive. CDR3 was defined according to IMGT convention as the region running from the second conserved V-encoded cysteine to the conserved J-encoded phenylalanine. The earlier analysis of 500 to 750 of the donors excluded any sequence lacking an unambiguous match to a single V gene segment. An earlier analysis of some 500 of the donors classified V segments as functional when productive rearrangements were above 56.7% and as segregating when the standard deviation between donors was above 5%. A statistical classification framework was developed to diagnose cytomegalovirus status using the catalog of TCR beta chain sequences. In a later analysis, TCR nucleotide sequences were compared against IMGT/GENE-DB human TR gene sequences so that V and J genes could be assigned. Using the TCRdist pipeline, a later analysis assigned CDR3 sequences along with most-parsimonious VDJ recombination scenarios. In a later analysis, every TCR beta chain was defined by the combination of its CDR3 amino acid sequence and its V-gene family, and reads without a unique V-gene family were dropped. In a later analysis, approximately 590 highly shared, low-generation-probability nucleotide sequences were removed to address suspected cross-contamination and a sequencing artifact. A later analysis calculated a clonal expansion index for each public chain from normalized within-repertoire ranks of inferred template counts. In a later analysis, generation probabilities were computed using a VDJ recombination model fitted to out-of-frame rearrangements, and the results were checked against IGoR. In a later analysis, hypergeometric tests were used to score TCR-TCR, TCR-HLA and TCR-CMV co-occurrence, with a repertoire-size bias correction applied to TCR pairs. A later analysis estimated false discovery rates by permuting HLA or CMV assignments 20 times. In a later analysis, co-occurring TCRs were grouped using DBSCAN, and TCRdist sequence similarity was added for clustering within HLA-allele-positive subsets. Repertoires with fewer than 30,000 or more than 120,000 public chains were left out of co-occurrence clustering, as were a handful of repertoires with anomalous nucleotide sharing. Drawn from immuneACCESS, this table holds only the in-frame rearrangements with V and J called that TCRdb kept. Clones are partly lost; checked studies trace under half to an unresolved V gene and leave the rest unexplained. That table supplies the V and J calls and clone size; D and trimming were determined from the DNA. Present in this sample are about 130,000 clones, roughly 82% of which were seen just once. Of the sample, roughly 2.7% is held by the ten largest clones.

The cohort consisted of some 730 healthy bone marrow donors. All cohort members were sampled while nominally healthy, although unrecorded immune exposures were likely present. The donor was CMV seronegative and was included in the group of 352 seronegative cohort members. Each donor provided a peripheral blood sample, and peripheral blood mononuclear cells were used for TCR beta sequencing. Genomic DNA was extracted from the blood cell samples with the Qiagen DNeasy Blood Extraction Kit. About this clone itself: Its antigen remains unidentified. One base away there is no much larger clone; base qualities are not given.

The receptor comes from a man aged 50-59 years in good health and CMV-seronegative. The receptor chain draws on TRBV18 and TRBJ1-5; the central 7 bases match TRBD1. The specimen was PBMCs. DNA sequence: TGTGCCAGCTCACCACCCCGGACAGGAGACAATAGCAATCAGCCCCAGCATTTT. This yields the protein CASSPPRTGDNSNQPQHF.